The clone carrying this T cell receptor beta chain appeared many times. Its antigen is undetermined. The entry originates in a study of T-cell reconstitution after alpha-beta-depleted transplantation in children. Study conclusions and caveats: Approximately two months post-transplant, alpha-beta T cells reportedly originated from several hundred expanded graft clones. Surviving recipient T cells and thymic progenitors underlay high day-60 TCRbeta diversity in some patients. After one year, T-cell counts and TCRbeta diversity mostly came from new T cells.

The library targeted TCRbeta and was prepared with unique molecular identifiers. TCRdb itself ran the PCR reads through MiXCR, one entry per CDR3 protein. The sample carries approximately 170,000 distinct CDR3 sequences, over 8.5% recorded once. The material was PBMCs, obtained before TCRalphabeta/CD19-depleted stem cell transplant. The TCR sequence derives from a boy aged 2 to 10 with acute myeloid leukemia, due to receive a stem cell transplant.

The DNA of the CDR3 is TGTGCCAGCAGCGTTTCGTACACAGATACGCAGTATTTT. It specifies CASSVSYTDTQYF. V and J are TRBV9 and TRBJ2-3, with D hard to call. The CDR3 has 13 amino acids. Germline V gives CDR1 SGDLS, CDR2 YYNGEE. The V and J ends lost 2 bases and 2 bases respectively, with 6 bases between them.